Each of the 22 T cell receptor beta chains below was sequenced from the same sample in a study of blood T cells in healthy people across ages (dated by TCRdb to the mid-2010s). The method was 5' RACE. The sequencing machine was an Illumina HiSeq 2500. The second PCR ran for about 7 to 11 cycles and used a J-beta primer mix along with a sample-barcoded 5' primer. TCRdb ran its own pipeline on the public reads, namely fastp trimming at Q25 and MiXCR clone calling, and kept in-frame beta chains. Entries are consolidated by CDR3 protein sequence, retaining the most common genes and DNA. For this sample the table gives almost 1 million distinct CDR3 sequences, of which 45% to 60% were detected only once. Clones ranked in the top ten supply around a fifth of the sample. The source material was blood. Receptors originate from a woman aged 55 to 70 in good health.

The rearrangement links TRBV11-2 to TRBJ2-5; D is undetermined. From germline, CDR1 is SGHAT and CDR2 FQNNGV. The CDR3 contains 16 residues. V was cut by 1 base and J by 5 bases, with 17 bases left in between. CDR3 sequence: CASSLGVNPNFETQYF. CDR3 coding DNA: TGTGCCAGCAGCTTAGGCGTCAACCCAAACTTTGAGACCCAGTACTTC. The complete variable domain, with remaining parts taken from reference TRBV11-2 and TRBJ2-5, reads EAGVAQSPRYKIIEKRQSVAFWCNPISGHATLYWYQQILGQGPKLLIQFQNNGVVDDSQLPKDRFSAERLKGVDSTLKIQPAKLEDSAVYLCASSLGVNPNFETQYFGPGTRLLVL.

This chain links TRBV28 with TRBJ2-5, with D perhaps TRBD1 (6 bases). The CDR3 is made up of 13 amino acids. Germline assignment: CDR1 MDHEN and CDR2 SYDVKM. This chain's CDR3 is CAIQAGAVETQYF. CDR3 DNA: TGTGCAATCCAGGCAGGGGCTGTCGAGACCCAGTACTTC.

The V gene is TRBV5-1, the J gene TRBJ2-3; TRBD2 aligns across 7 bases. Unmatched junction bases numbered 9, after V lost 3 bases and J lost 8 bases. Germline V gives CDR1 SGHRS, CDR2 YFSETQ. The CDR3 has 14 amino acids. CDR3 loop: CASSSSGQQCTQYF. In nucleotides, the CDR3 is TGCGCCAGCAGCTCTAGCGGACAACAATGTACGCAGTATTTT.

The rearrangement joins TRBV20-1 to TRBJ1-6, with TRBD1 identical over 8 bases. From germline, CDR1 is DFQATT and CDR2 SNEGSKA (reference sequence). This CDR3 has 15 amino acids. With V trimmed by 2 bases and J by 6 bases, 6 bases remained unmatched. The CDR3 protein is CSARPGGHINSPLHF. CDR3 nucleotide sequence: TGCAGTGCTAGACCAGGGGGCCATATTAATTCACCCCTCCACTTT.

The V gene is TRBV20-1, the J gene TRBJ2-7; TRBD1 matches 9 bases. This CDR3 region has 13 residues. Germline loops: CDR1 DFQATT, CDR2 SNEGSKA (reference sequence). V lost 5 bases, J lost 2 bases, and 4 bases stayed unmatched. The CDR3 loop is CSAEDRGTYEQYF. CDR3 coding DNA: TGCAGTGCTGAAGACAGGGGGACCTACGAGCAGTACTTC.

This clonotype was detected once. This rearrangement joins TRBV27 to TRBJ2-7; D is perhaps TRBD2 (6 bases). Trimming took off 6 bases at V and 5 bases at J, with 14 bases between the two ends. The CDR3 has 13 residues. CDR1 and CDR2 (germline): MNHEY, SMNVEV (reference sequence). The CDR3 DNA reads TGTGCCAGCAGAGTAGCGGAGCCCGACGAGCAGTACTTC. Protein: CASRVAEPDEQYF.

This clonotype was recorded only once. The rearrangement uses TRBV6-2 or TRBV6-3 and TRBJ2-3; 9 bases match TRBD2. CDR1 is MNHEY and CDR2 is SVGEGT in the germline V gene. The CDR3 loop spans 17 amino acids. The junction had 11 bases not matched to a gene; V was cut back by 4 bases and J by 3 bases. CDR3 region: CASSSAFTSGLTDTQYF. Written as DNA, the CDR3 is TGTGCCAGCAGTTCCGCATTTACTAGCGGGTTGACAGATACGCAGTATTTT.

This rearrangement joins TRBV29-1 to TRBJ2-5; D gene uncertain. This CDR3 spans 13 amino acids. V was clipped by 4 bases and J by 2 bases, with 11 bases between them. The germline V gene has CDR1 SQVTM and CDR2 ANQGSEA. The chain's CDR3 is CSVGVSAQETQYF. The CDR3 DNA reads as TGCAGCGTTGGGGTATCAGCGCAAGAGACCCAGTACTTC. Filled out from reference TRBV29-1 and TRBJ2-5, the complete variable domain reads SAVISQKPSRDICQRGTSLTIQCQVDSQVTMMFWYRQQPGQSLTLIATANQGSEATYESGFVIDKFPISRPNLTFSTLTVSNMSPEDSSIYLCSVGVSAQETQYFGPGTRLLVL.

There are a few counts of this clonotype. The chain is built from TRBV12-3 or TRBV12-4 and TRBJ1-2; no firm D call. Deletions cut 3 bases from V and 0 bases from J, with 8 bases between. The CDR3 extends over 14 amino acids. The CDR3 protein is CASSFSGTNYGYTF. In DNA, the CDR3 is TGTGCCAGCAGTTTTTCAGGCACTAACTATGGCTACACCTTC.

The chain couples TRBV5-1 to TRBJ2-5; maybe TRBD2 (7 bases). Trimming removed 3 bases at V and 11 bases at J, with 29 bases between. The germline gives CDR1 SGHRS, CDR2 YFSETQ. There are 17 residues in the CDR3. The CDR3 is CASSSGALTSRQEEQYF. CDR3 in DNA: TGCGCCAGCAGCTCAGGGGCCCTGACTAGCCGCCAAGAGGAGCAGTACTTC. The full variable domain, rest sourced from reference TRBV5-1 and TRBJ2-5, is KAGVTQTPRYLIKTRGQQVTLSCSPISGHRSVSWYQQTPGQGLQFLFEYFSETQRNKGNFPGRFSGRQFSNSRSEMNVSTLELGDSALYLCASSSGALTSRQEEQYFGPGTRLLVL.

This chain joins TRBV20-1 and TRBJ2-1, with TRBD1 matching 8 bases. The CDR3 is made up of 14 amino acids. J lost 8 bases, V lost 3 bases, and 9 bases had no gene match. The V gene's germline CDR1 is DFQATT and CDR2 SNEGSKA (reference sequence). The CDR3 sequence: CSARDPRGRDEQFF. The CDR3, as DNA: TGCAGTGCTAGGGACCCCAGGGGGCGGGATGAGCAGTTCTTC.

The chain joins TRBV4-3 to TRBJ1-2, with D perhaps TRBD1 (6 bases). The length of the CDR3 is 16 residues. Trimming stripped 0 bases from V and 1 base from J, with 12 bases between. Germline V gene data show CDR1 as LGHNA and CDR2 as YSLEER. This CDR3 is CASSQDFRQVNYGYTF. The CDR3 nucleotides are TGCGCCAGCAGCCAAGATTTTAGACAGGTTAACTATGGCTACACCTTC.

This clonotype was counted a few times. The DNA for the CDR3 is TGTGCCAGCAGTTTATTGACAGCCCCCTACGAGCAGTACTTC. Translating gives CASSLLTAPYEQYF. The chain is built from TRBV28 and TRBJ2-5; D possibly corresponds to TRBD1 (5 bases). Gene TRBJ2-7 matches the end of the DNA better, so the J call may be wrong. This CDR3 is 14 amino acids long. The germline V gene encodes CDR1 MDHEN and CDR2 SYDVKM.

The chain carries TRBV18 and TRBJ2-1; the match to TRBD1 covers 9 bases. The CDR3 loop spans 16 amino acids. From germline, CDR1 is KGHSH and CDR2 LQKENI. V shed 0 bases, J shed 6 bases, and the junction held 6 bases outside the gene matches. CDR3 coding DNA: TGTGCCAGCTCACCACCCGGGACAGGGAGCAGCAATGAGCAGTTCTTC. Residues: CASSPPGTGSSNEQFF.

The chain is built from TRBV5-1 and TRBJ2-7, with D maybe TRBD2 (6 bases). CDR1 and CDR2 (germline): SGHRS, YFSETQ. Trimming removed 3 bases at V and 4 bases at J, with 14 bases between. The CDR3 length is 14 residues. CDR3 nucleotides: TGCGCCAGCAGCTGGACTGGACGGGGGTACGAGCAGTACTTC. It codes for CASSWTGRGYEQYF.

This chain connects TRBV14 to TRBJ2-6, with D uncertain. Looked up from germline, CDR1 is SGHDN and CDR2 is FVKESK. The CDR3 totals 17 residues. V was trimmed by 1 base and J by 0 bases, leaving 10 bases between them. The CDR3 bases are TGTGCCAGCAGCCAAGCTGCTCCATACTCTGGGGCCAACGTCCTGACTTTC. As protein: CASSQAAPYSGANVLTF.

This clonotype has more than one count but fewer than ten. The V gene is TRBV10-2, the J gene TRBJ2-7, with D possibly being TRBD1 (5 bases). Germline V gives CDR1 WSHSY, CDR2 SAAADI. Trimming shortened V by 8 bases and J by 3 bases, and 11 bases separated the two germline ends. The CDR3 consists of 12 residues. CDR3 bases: TGCGCCAGCCCCAGGGAATTCTACGAGCAGTACTTC. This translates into CASPREFYEQYF.

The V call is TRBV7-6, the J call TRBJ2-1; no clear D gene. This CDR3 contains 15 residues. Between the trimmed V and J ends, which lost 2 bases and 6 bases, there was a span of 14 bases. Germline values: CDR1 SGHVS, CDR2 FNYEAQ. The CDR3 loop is CASSLPPLGVNEQFF. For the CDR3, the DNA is TGTGCCAGCAGCTTACCCCCGTTGGGCGTCAATGAGCAGTTCTTC. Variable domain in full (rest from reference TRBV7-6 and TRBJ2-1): GAGVSQSPRYKVTKRGQDVALRCDPISGHVSLYWYRQALGQGPEFLTYFNYEAQQDKSGLPNDRFSAERPEGSISTLTIQRTEQRDSAMYRCASSLPPLGVNEQFFGPGTRLTVL.

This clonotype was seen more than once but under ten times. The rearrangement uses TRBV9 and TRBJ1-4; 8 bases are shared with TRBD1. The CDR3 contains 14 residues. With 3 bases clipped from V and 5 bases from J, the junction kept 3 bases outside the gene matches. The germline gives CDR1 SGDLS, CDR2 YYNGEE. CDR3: CASSDRTGNEKLFF. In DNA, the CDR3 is TGTGCCAGCAGCGATCGGACAGGGAATGAAAAACTGTTTTTT.

CDR3 sequence reads: CSVRKGENTEAFF. For the CDR3, the DNA is TGCAGCGTCCGCAAAGGGGAGAACACTGAAGCTTTCTTT. The chain couples TRBV29-1 to TRBJ1-1; D perhaps matches TRBD1 (5 bases). Germline CDR1 SQVTM, CDR2 ANQGSEA. The CDR3 is made up of 13 amino acids. V was pared by 6 bases and J by 1 base, with 12 bases between.

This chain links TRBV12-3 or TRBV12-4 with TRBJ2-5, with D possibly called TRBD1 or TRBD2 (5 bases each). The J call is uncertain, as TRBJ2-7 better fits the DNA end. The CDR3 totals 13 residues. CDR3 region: CAGGRSPEDEQYF. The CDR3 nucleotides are TGTGCCGGGGGACGGAGCCCAGAGGACGAGCAGTACTTC.

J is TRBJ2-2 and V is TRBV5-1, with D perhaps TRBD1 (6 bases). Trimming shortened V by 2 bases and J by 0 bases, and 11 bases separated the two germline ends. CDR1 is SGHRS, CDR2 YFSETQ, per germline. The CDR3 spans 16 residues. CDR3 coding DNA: TGCGCCAGCAGCTTCAGGGGAAGGGCGAACACCGGGGAGCTGTTTTTT. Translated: CASSFRGRANTGELFF.